The 30 T cell receptor beta chains below were found in one sample sequenced in a study of cytomegalovirus exposure and HLA in healthy donors. Vbeta (60) and Jbeta (13) primers were used in the PCR. Using immunoSEQ multiplex PCR, the repertoire was profiled, and TCRdb retains in-frame clones only, with some absent. The profile shows 150,000 or so clones, 77% of them singletons. The specimen sequenced was PBMCs. The receptors stem from a male donor in good health and CMV-seronegative.

The chain is built from TRBV5-4 and TRBJ2-3; 8 nucleotides align to TRBD2. Germline trimming cut 1 base from V and 4 bases from J; bases unmatched to any gene: 8. CDR3 length: 16 residues. Looked up from germline, CDR1 is SGHNT and CDR2 is YYREEE (reference sequence). In DNA, the CDR3 is TGTGCCAGCAGCTTGAAACTAGCGGAGGGGGCAGATACGCAGTATTTT. Translating it yields CASSLKLAEGADTQYF.

This clone came up a few times. This chain links TRBV2 with TRBJ1-1, with D perhaps matching TRBD1 (5 bases). Germline CDR1 reads SNHLY; CDR2 reads FYNNEI. V shed 5 bases and J shed 3 bases, with 10 bases lying between them. CDR3 length: 13 residues. CDR3 loop: CASSNRFDTEAFF. The DNA of the CDR3 is TGTGCCAGCAGTAACAGGTTCGACACTGAAGCTTTCTTT.

The chain uses TRBV6-5 and TRBJ2-3; a possible D gene is TRBD2 (5 bases). Deletions cut 6 bases from V and 9 bases from J, with 16 bases between. CDR1 MNHEY and CDR2 SVGAGI come from the germline V gene. The CDR3 has 13 amino acids. CDR3 sequence: CASSQLGGSTQYF. In DNA, the CDR3 is TGTGCCAGCAGCCAACTCGGTGGGAGCACGCAGTATTTT.

The chain employs TRBV11-1 and TRBJ2-7; 7 positions agree with TRBD2. The germline gives CDR1 SGHAT, CDR2 FQDESV (reference sequence). The CDR3 runs to 16 residues. Trimming cost V 5 bases and J 1 base; bases outside gene matches: 11. The CDR3 region has the DNA TGTGCCAGCAGCCGAGCCCCCCGGGGAGGGTCCTACGAGCAGTACTTC. As protein: CASSRAPRGGSYEQYF.

The DNA for the CDR3 is TGTGCCAGTTGGTTCGGTGGGACTAGCGAGCAGTACTTC. It is translated as CASWFGGTSEQYF. The J gene is TRBJ2-7, the V gene TRBV6-1; 8 nucleotides line up with TRBD2. The V gene's germline CDR1 is MNHNS and CDR2 SASEGT. V was clipped by 9 bases and J by 6 bases; unmatched bases: 10. The CDR3 extends over 13 amino acids.

This rearrangement joins TRBV5-1 to TRBJ2-3; 10 positions agree with TRBD2. The germline CDR1 and CDR2 sequences are SGHRS and YFSETQ. The CDR3 spans 16 residues. V gave up 2 bases and J gave up 0 bases; unmatched junction bases: 3. The CDR3 DNA sequence: TGCGCCAGCAGCTTCCAGACTAGCGGGAGCACAGATACGCAGTATTTT. Residues: CASSFQTSGSTDTQYF.

A word on this clone: At one end the junction does not follow the germline gene, possibly because of a read error. The rearrangement uses TRBV5-4 and TRBJ2-4, with D possibly being TRBD2 (6 bases). CDR3 length: 15 residues. The V gene's germline CDR1 is SGHNT and CDR2 YYREEE (reference sequence). The CDR3 sequence is CASSLIGTLENSQYF. For the CDR3, the DNA is TGTGCCAGCAGCTTGATCGGGACTCTGGAAAACAGTCAGTACTTC.

V usage is TRBV7-9 and J usage is TRBJ2-2; D uncertain. There are 15 residues in the CDR3. Germline V gene lookup returns CDR1 SEHNR and CDR2 FQNEAQ (reference sequence). Between the trimmed V and J ends, which lost 5 bases and 1 base, there was a span of 11 bases. The CDR3 spells CASSPSGGNTGELFF. CDR3 DNA: TGTGCCAGCAGCCCCTCGGGTGGGAACACCGGGGAGCTGTTTTTT.

The chain joins TRBV7-9 to TRBJ2-6; maybe TRBD2 (8 bases). V shed 4 bases and J shed 0 bases, with 16 bases lying between them. The CDR3 is 18 amino acids. CDR1 is SEHNR and CDR2 is FQNEAQ in the germline V gene (reference sequence). CDR3 loop: CASSSGGDRSSGANVLTF. The CDR3 DNA reads as TGTGCCAGCAGCTCGGGGGGGGACAGAAGCTCTGGGGCCAACGTCCTGACTTTC.

The chain joins TRBV5-1 to TRBJ2-2; D perhaps matches TRBD1 (6 bases). Germline lookup yields CDR1 SGHRS and CDR2 YFSETQ. Trimming removed 0 bases from V and 6 bases from J, with 6 bases in between. CDR3 length: 13 residues. The CDR3 sequence is CASSLGGPGELFF. CDR3 in DNA: TGCGCCAGCAGCTTGGGGGGGCCCGGGGAGCTGTTTTTT.

This chain connects TRBV5-1 to TRBJ2-5, with TRBD1 identical over 7 bases. The J call may not be correct, given that the DNA end is closer to TRBJ2-7. The CDR3 sequence is 13 residues long. Per the germline V gene, CDR1 is SGHRS and CDR2 is YFSETQ. DNA of the CDR3: TGCGCCAGCAGCTTGGTACAGGGGTACGAGCAGTACTTC. Protein product: CASSLVQGYEQYF.

This clone was picked up one time. V usage is TRBV7-8 and J usage is TRBJ2-1; a possible D gene is TRBD1 (8 bases). CDR1 SGHVS and CDR2 FQNEAQ come from the germline V gene. This CDR3 is built from 15 residues. Trimming shortened V by 5 bases and J by 2 bases, and 13 bases separated the two germline ends. Here the CDR3 reads CASSRQGRAYNEQFF. CDR3 DNA: TGTGCCAGCAGCCGACAGGGGAGGGCCTACAATGAGCAGTTCTTC.

CDR3 region: CASNLPRGNYGYTF. In DNA, the CDR3 is TGTGCCAGCAACCTACCCCGCGGTAACTATGGCTACACCTTC. The chain uses TRBV21-1 and TRBJ1-2. TRBV21-1 is an annotated pseudogene. This CDR3 contains 14 residues.

The chain has TRBV29-1 and TRBJ2-3; 8 positions agree with TRBD1. The V and J ends lost 7 bases and 3 bases, in that order; junction bases with no gene match: 6. This CDR3 spans 13 amino acids. Germline V lookup: CDR1 SQVTM, CDR2 ANQGSEA. CDR3 amino acids: CSGGQGFTDTQYF. The DNA of the CDR3 is TGCAGCGGCGGACAGGGTTTTACAGATACGCAGTATTTT.

The V and J genes are TRBV15 and TRBJ1-4; D is perhaps TRBD1 (5 bases). There are 16 residues in the CDR3. Germline loops: CDR1 LNHNV, CDR2 YYDKDF (reference sequence). V lost 6 bases and J lost 4, with 18 bases in between. The CDR3: CATRDNAGRFNEKLFF. The CDR3 DNA reads TGTGCCACCAGGGATAATGCAGGGCGCTTTAATGAAAAACTGTTTTTT.

This clone occurred once. The genes are TRBV5-5 and TRBJ1-5; 8 positions match TRBD1. Germline assignment: CDR1 SGHKS and CDR2 YYEKEE (reference sequence). CDR3 length: 14 residues. The V gene end was trimmed by 3 bases and the J gene end by 6 bases; junction bases not matched to a gene: 5. The CDR3 region has the DNA TGTGCCAGCAGCTGGGGACAGGTAGGTCAGCCCCAGCATTTT. Protein: CASSWGQVGQPQHF. Together with reference TRBV5-5 and TRBJ1-5, the CDR3 gives the full variable domain: DAGVTQSPTHLIKTRGQQVTLRCSPISGHKSVSWYQQVLGQGPQFIFQYYEKEERGRGNFPDRFSARQFPNYSSELNVNALLLGDSALYLCASSWGQVGQPQHFGDGTRLSIL.

The chain's CDR3 is CASSKGLAGVFRDNEQFF. As DNA, the CDR3 is TGTGCCAGCAGTAAGGGACTAGCGGGAGTATTTCGTGACAATGAGCAGTTCTTC. This chain uses TRBV27 with TRBJ2-1; 14 nucleotides align to TRBD2. Germline CDR1 is MNHEY and CDR2 is SMNVEV (reference sequence). The J segment lost 5 bases and the V segment lost 5 bases, leaving 11 bases of the junction unmatched. The CDR3 is 18 residues long.

The chain uses TRBV6-6 and TRBJ2-7; TRBD1 might be the D (6 bases). CDR1 MNHNY and CDR2 SVGAGI come from the germline V gene (reference sequence). The CDR3 consists of 12 residues. With 6 bases removed from V and 2 bases from J, the gap between germline ends came to 8 bases. In DNA, the CDR3 is TGTGCCAGCAGAGGACAGACCTACGAGCAGTACTTC. This encodes CASRGQTYEQYF.

The chain links TRBV7-6 to TRBJ2-3, with D maybe TRBD1 (5 bases). CDR1 is SGHVS, CDR2 FNYEAQ, per germline. Trimming removed 1 base from V and 3 bases from J, with 11 bases in between. This CDR3 spans 15 amino acids. Here the CDR3 reads CASSLVAGSTDTQYF. In DNA form, the CDR3 reads TGTGCCAGCAGCTTAGTGGCAGGGTCTACAGATACGCAGTATTTT. Based on the CDR3 plus reference TRBV7-6 and TRBJ2-3, the full variable domain is GAGVSQSPRYKVTKRGQDVALRCDPISGHVSLYWYRQALGQGPEFLTYFNYEAQQDKSGLPNDRFSAERPEGSISTLTIQRTEQRDSAMYRCASSLVAGSTDTQYFGPGTRLTVL.

V gene TRBV9 combines with J gene TRBJ2-5; D is unresolved. This CDR3 comprises 13 residues. Trimming stripped 1 base from V and 1 base from J, with 5 bases between. In germline, CDR1 is SGDLS, CDR2 YYNGEE. The CDR3 region is CASSVRFQETQYF. The CDR3 DNA sequence: TGTGCCAGCAGCGTACGGTTCCAAGAGACCCAGTACTTC.

This sequence joins TRBV27 and TRBJ2-3; 8 positions match TRBD2. This CDR3 contains 15 residues. V was pared by 3 bases and J by 0 bases, with 2 bases of the junction left unmatched. Germline V lookup: CDR1 MNHEY, CDR2 SMNVEV (reference sequence). DNA of the CDR3: TGTGCCAGCAGTTTGTTAGCGGGAAGCACAGATACGCAGTATTTT. Amino acid sequence: CASSLLAGSTDTQYF.

The table lists this clone with a few counts. The V and J genes are TRBV9 and TRBJ2-2; TRBD2 aligns across 9 bases. The CDR3 spans 16 residues. Germline lookup yields CDR1 SGDLS and CDR2 YYNGEE. V shed 3 bases, J shed 0 bases, and the junction held 3 bases outside the gene matches. CDR3 region: CASSAVAGANTGELFF. The CDR3 coding sequence is TGTGCCAGCAGCGCCGTAGCGGGAGCGAACACCGGGGAGCTGTTTTTT.

Concerning this clone itself: Its ends do not fully match the called genes, so a read error is possible. The chain recombines TRBV7-7 with TRBJ2-5, with D perhaps matching TRBD1 (6 bases). This CDR3 has 13 residues. Germline V gene lookup returns CDR1 SSHAT and CDR2 FNYEAQ (reference sequence). The DNA of the CDR3 is TGTGCTAGCAGCGGACAGAGTCAAGAGACCCAGTACTTC. Its translation: CASSGQSQETQYF.

The rearrangement joins TRBV2 to TRBJ1-1, with D maybe TRBD1 (6 bases). The germline V gene has CDR1 SNHLY and CDR2 FYNNEI. This CDR3 is 14 amino acids long. CDR3 amino acids: CASAPQGRRTEAFF. Here the CDR3 DNA reads TGTGCATCCGCTCCCCAGGGGCGACGCACTGAAGCTTTCTTT.

The gene calls are TRBV6-5 and TRBJ1-2, with 9 nucleotides matching TRBD1. CDR1 is MNHEY, CDR2 SVGAGI, per germline. The CDR3 extends over 15 amino acids. With V trimmed by 2 bases and J by 4 bases, 5 bases remained unmatched. The CDR3 DNA follows: TGTGCCAGCAGTTACGGGGGACAGGGAGTCTATGGCTACACCTTC. This translates into CASSYGGQGVYGYTF.

As concerns this clone: An end of the junction does not agree with germline; a read error may underlie this. Other DNA sequences in the same sample also yield this CDR3. The gene calls are TRBV7-9 and TRBJ1-6, with D possibly TRBD1 on 6 matching bases. Germline CDR1 SEHNR, CDR2 FQNEAQ (reference sequence). The CDR3 contains 16 residues. Here the CDR3 reads CSSSLGQGFYNSPLHF. DNA for the CDR3: TGTTCCAGCAGCTTAGGCCAGGGGTTCTATAATTCACCCCTCCACTTT.

The chain is built from TRBV18 and TRBJ2-5; weak D call: TRBD1 (5 bases). The CDR3 runs to 14 residues. Trimming removed 0 bases at V and 3 bases at J, with 8 bases between. In germline, CDR1 is KGHSH, CDR2 LQKENI. Written as DNA, the CDR3 is TGTGCCAGCTCACCACCAGACAGAAAAGAGACCCAGTACTTC. This gives the protein CASSPPDRKETQYF.

This clone has a handful of counts. This chain uses TRBV1 with TRBJ2-7; TRBD2 reflects the table's D call only, with no check against the DNA. TRBV1 is a pseudogene locus. This CDR3 contains 17 residues. In DNA, the CDR3 is TGCACCAGCAGCCAAGATCTAGCGGGAGGACCCTCCTACGAGCAGTACTTC. The encoded protein is CTSSQDLAGGPSYEQYF.

This clone was observed a few times. J is TRBJ2-3 and V is TRBV2; perhaps TRBD2 as D (5 bases). Trimming cost V 4 bases and J 0 bases, with 11 bases left between them. The CDR3 runs to 15 residues. CDR1 and CDR2 (germline): SNHLY, FYNNEI. In DNA, the CDR3 is TGTGCCAGCAGTGTAGGCAGGACTAGCACAGATACGCAGTATTTT. Its translation: CASSVGRTSTDTQYF.

This clone was found once. The rearrangement links TRBV5-1 to TRBJ2-2; 11 bases align to TRBD1. The CDR3 has 15 amino acids. The trim removed 4 bases at V and 5 bases at J, leaving 4 bases unmatched. The germline V gene has CDR1 SGHRS and CDR2 YFSETQ. CDR3 in amino acids: CASSPGTGGTGELFF. CDR3 DNA sequence: TGCGCCAGCAGCCCGGGGACAGGGGGGACCGGGGAGCTGTTTTTT.